This entry lists 24 T cell receptor beta chains sequenced from one sample in a study of breast tumors, draining lymph nodes, adjacent tissues. TCRdb analysed the multiplex PCR reads with MiXCR anew, one entry per CDR3 protein. The sample comprises about 15,000 distinct CDR3 sequences, about 45% of which are singletons, and roughly 15% rests with the top ten. The sequencing sample was made of tumor-adjacent breast tissue. The receptor set was obtained from a female donor with breast cancer. Some clones in this sample may be carry-over from other donors' samples.

This clonotype was seen more than once but under ten times. The junction departs from germline at one end; a sequencing error may be responsible. The rearrangement links TRBV7-9 to TRBJ2-5; 12 bases map to TRBD2. This CDR3 has 15 amino acids. Germline V gene sequence: CDR1 SEHNR, CDR2 FQNEAQ (reference sequence). The CDR3 coding sequence is TGTGCCAGCAGCTCTCTAGCGGGAGGGCGTGAGACCCAGCACTTC. Amino acids: CASSSLAGGRETQHF.

Ten or more counts support this clonotype. The junction departs from the called germline gene at one end, perhaps through a read error. The chain combines TRBV5-1 with TRBJ2-5; D not resolved. Looked up from germline, CDR1 is SGHRS and CDR2 is YFSETQ. There are 12 residues in the CDR3. The DNA of the CDR3 is TGCGCCAGCAGCACCAACTTAGAGACCCACTACTTC. This encodes CASSTNLETHYF.

This clonotype was found many times. J is TRBJ2-2 and V is TRBV4-3; 12 nucleotides agree with TRBD2. V trimming: 3 bases; J trimming: 8 bases; junction bases outside the gene matches: 10. CDR1 is LGHNA and CDR2 is YSLEER in the germline V gene. This CDR3 comprises 17 residues. Written as DNA, the CDR3 is TGCGCCAGCAGCCACCCCATCGGCACTAGCGGGGGGGGGGAGCTGTTTTTT. Translation: CASSHPIGTSGGGELFF.

The table lists this clonotype with many counts. This chain links TRBV7-9 with TRBJ2-6; 13 bases map to TRBD2. The trim removed 4 bases at V and 0 bases at J, leaving 6 bases unmatched. CDR3 size: 19 residues. Germline lookup yields CDR1 SEHNR and CDR2 FQNEAQ (reference sequence). The CDR3 region is CASSSRTSGGSSGANVLTF. The CDR3 DNA is TGTGCCAGCAGCTCCCGGACTAGCGGGGGCAGCTCTGGGGCCAACGTCCTGACTTTC. The full variable domain, completed using reference TRBV7-9 and TRBJ2-6, is DTGVSQNPRHKITKRGQNVTFRCDPISEHNRLYWYRQTLGQGPEFLTYFQNEAQLEKSRLLSDRFSAERPKGSFSTLEIQRTEQGDSAMYLCASSSRTSGGSSGANVLTFGAGSRLTVL.

In this sample, this clonotype turned up many times. The chain links TRBV30 to TRBJ2-3; 9 bases are shared with TRBD2. V gave up 2 bases and J gave up 4 bases; unmatched junction bases: 10. There are 16 residues in the CDR3. Germline V gene data show CDR1 as GTSNPN and CDR2 as SVGIG (reference sequence). The CDR3 coding sequence is TGTGCCTGGAGTTCATGGGGTAGCGGGAGTTCAGATACGCAGTATTTT. Its translation is CAWSSWGSGSSDTQYF.

To note about this clonotype: A read error is likely, as this CDR3 ends without the conserved phenylalanine or tryptophan. The DNA is left out, because the CDR3 cannot be placed on it with certainty; the CDR3 is given as TCRdb lists it. This chain's CDR3 is CASSYGGTDTRYS. The V call is TRBV6-2 or TRBV6-3, the J call TRBJ2-3. Germline V gene sequence: CDR1 MNHEY, CDR2 SVGEGT. The length of the CDR3 is 13 amino acids, counting both ends.

Ten or more counts support this clonotype. The chain is built from TRBV18 and TRBJ1-4; 7 bases fit TRBD1. The germline gives CDR1 KGHSH, CDR2 LQKENI. Trimming took 3 bases from V and 8 from J; bases not matched to a gene: 6. The CDR3 length is 14 residues. CDR3 in amino acids: CASSPDRAREKLFF. The CDR3 nucleotides are TGTGCCAGCTCACCCGACAGGGCGAGGGAAAAACTGTTTTTT.

This clonotype has a count of ten or more. This may be a read error: a much more frequent sequence differs by one nucleotide. The CDR3 sequence is CSAGVLQETPYF. The DNA for the CDR3 is TGCAGTGCGGGGGTCTTACAAGAGACCCCGTACTTC. The genes are TRBV20-1 and TRBJ2-5; D may be TRBD1 or TRBD2 (5 bases each). The CDR3 is 12 amino acids. Per the germline V gene, CDR1 is DFQATT and CDR2 is SNEGSKA (reference sequence).

By frequency in the sample, this clonotype is medium-sized. The V gene is TRBV5-1, the J gene TRBJ1-3; the D is unclear. The CDR3 sequence is 16 residues long. In germline, CDR1 is SGHRS, CDR2 YFSETQ. Trimming pared 4 bases from V and 0 bases from J, leaving 14 bases between. DNA for the CDR3: TGCGCCAGCAGCCCGGGGATTACCAACTCTGGAAACACCATATATTTT. This gives the protein CASSPGITNSGNTIYF. Full variable domain (remainder filled in from reference TRBV5-1 and TRBJ1-3): KAGVTQTPRYLIKTRGQQVTLSCSPISGHRSVSWYQQTPGQGLQFLFEYFSETQRNKGNFPGRFSGRQFSNSRSEMNVSTLELGDSALYLCASSPGITNSGNTIYFGEGSWLTVV.

The chain uses TRBV2 and TRBJ2-5, with 7 bases fitting TRBD2. Germline CDR1 SNHLY, CDR2 FYNNEI. There are 14 residues in the CDR3. J gave up 10 bases and V 10 bases, and 18 bases lay outside the gene matches. CDR3 sequence (DNA): TGTGCCATTCTCCGAGGACTAGAGCCTTTAGACCAGTACTTC. Its translation: CAILRGLEPLDQYF.

By frequency in the sample, this clonotype is large. This sequence joins TRBV29-1 and TRBJ1-3; D is possibly TRBD1 (6 bases). The V gene lost 5 bases and the J gene lost 0 bases, with 8 bases spanning the gap. The CDR3 has 13 amino acids. CDR1 and CDR2 from the germline V gene are SQVTM and ANQGSEA. This chain's CDR3 is CSVWTDSGNTIYF. The CDR3 DNA reads TGCAGCGTTTGGACAGACTCTGGAAACACCATATATTTT. The full variable domain, in which reference TRBV29-1 and TRBJ1-3 provide the parts outside the CDR3, is SAVISQKPSRDICQRGTSLTIQCQVDSQVTMMFWYRQQPGQSLTLIATANQGSEATYESGFVIDKFPISRPNLTFSTLTVSNMSPEDSSIYLCSVWTDSGNTIYFGEGSWLTVV.

The chain has TRBV29-1 and TRBJ2-7; D call uncertain. The CDR3 covers 13 residues. Trimming cost V 3 bases and J 0 bases, with 9 bases left between them. Germline CDR1 is SQVTM and CDR2 is ANQGSEA. The CDR3 region has the DNA TGCAGCGTTGAGGTCCAGTCCTCCTACGAGCAGTACTTC. Its protein is CSVEVQSSYEQYF.

The chain employs TRBV11-2 and TRBJ2-1, with D hard to call. Germline lookup yields CDR1 SGHAT and CDR2 FQNNGV. Trimming left V 0 bases short and J 0 bases short, with 6 bases between. The CDR3 sequence is 15 residues long. The CDR3 coding sequence is TGTGCCAGCAGCTTAGATCTGAGCTCCTACAATGAGCAGTTCTTC. It codes for CASSLDLSSYNEQFF.

The rearrangement joins TRBV30 to TRBJ1-5; D unresolved. The CDR3 loop spans 15 amino acids. The V end was cut by 0 bases, the J end by 2 bases, with 11 bases between. The germline gives CDR1 GTSNPN, CDR2 SVGIG (reference sequence). CDR3: CAWSVSAARNQPQHF. Written as DNA, the CDR3 is TGTGCCTGGAGTGTATCGGCAGCTCGCAATCAGCCCCAGCATTTT.

By share, this clonotype counts as medium-sized. The rearrangement links TRBV2 to TRBJ2-5; a possible D gene is TRBD1 (6 bases). Trimming took off 4 bases at V and 4 bases at J, with 16 bases between the two ends. Germline lookup yields CDR1 SNHLY and CDR2 FYNNEI. CDR3 length: 15 amino acids. In DNA form, the CDR3 reads TGTGCCAGCAGTGCATCGGACAGAGATCCAGAGACCCAGTACTTC. This sequence encodes CASSASDRDPETQYF.

This clonotype was found once. The chain is built from TRBV20-1 and TRBJ2-3; no clear D gene. Deletions cut 0 bases from V and 7 bases from J, with 8 bases between. The CDR3 has 12 amino acids. Germline CDR1 DFQATT, CDR2 SNEGSKA (reference sequence). This CDR3 is CSARDTRNTQYF. DNA for the CDR3: TGCAGTGCTAGAGACACCCGGAATACGCAGTATTTT.

The V gene is TRBV12-3 or TRBV12-4, the J gene TRBJ1-2, with D possibly TRBD1 on 5 matching bases. Deletions cut 6 bases from V and 9 bases from J, with 20 bases between. The CDR3 runs 14 residues. CDR3 nucleotides: TGTGCCAGCAGCGGCCAAAGGGACCTAGGGCGCTACACCTTC. Amino acids: CASSGQRDLGRYTF.

Ten or more counts support this clonotype. This chain joins TRBV4-2 and TRBJ2-3, with 7 bases lining up with TRBD1. V lost 2 bases to trimming and J lost 1 base; unmatched junction nucleotides: 6. Germline assignment: CDR1 LGHNA and CDR2 YNFKEQ. The length of the CDR3 is 16 residues. The CDR3 region has the DNA TGTGCCAGCAGCCAATCCGACAGGGCGGGCACAGATACGCAGTATTTT. It codes for CASSQSDRAGTDTQYF.

The sample holds one count of this clonotype. The junction differs from germline at one of its ends, possibly a read error. The V call is TRBV9, the J call TRBJ2-1; D is unclear. The V gene's germline CDR1 is SGDLS and CDR2 YYNGEE. CDR3 length: 15 amino acids. The CDR3 sequence: CASSVSGISYNEPFF. For the CDR3, the DNA is TGTGCCAGCAGCGTTAGTGGGATCTCCTACAATGAGCCGTTCTTC.

This clonotype was detected ten times or more. The CDR3 here is CASSYSPGDTGNTIYF. The CDR3 DNA reads as TGTGCCAGCAGTTACTCGCCCGGGGACACCGGAAACACCATATATTTT. The rearrangement uses TRBV6-2 or TRBV6-3 and TRBJ1-3; perhaps TRBD1 as D (6 bases). This CDR3 spans 16 amino acids. Trimming removed 0 bases from V and 4 bases from J, with 13 bases in between. Germline loops: CDR1 MNHEY, CDR2 SVGEGT.

This clonotype was recorded many times. J is TRBJ2-3 and V is TRBV30; the match to TRBD2 covers 12 bases. Germline trimming cut 0 bases from V and 4 bases from J; bases unmatched to any gene: 2. Germline-derived CDR1 and CDR2 are GTSNPN and SVGIG (reference sequence). The CDR3 has 15 residues. The DNA for the CDR3 is TGTGCCTGGAGTGTACTAGCGGGAGGATCAGATACGCAGTATTTT. Amino acids: CAWSVLAGGSDTQYF. The complete variable domain, with remaining parts taken from reference TRBV30 and TRBJ2-3, reads SQTIHQWPATLVQPVGSPLSLECTVEGTSNPNLYWYRQAAGRGLQLLFYSVGIGQISSEVPQNLSASRPQDRQFILSSKKLLLSDSGFYLCAWSVLAGGSDTQYFGPGTRLTVL.

In its sample, this clonotype was seen many times. The chain combines TRBV6-2 or TRBV6-3 with TRBJ2-3, with D perhaps matching TRBD1 (6 bases). The V and J ends lost 5 bases and 1 base respectively, with 16 bases between them. Germline CDR1 and CDR2: MNHEY and SVGEGT. The CDR3 covers 16 residues. CDR3 coding DNA: TGTGCCAGCAGTCAGCCGACAGGCGGCGGCACAGATACGCAGTATTTT. The encoded protein is CASSQPTGGGTDTQYF.

The CDR3 nucleotides read TGTGCCAGCAGGACTAGCGGGAGACTCTTCGACGAGCAGTACTTC. As protein: CASRTSGRLFDEQYF. The J gene is TRBJ2-7, the V gene TRBV2; the match to TRBD2 covers 12 bases. Germline V gene lookup returns CDR1 SNHLY and CDR2 FYNNEI. V lost 6 bases and J lost 5; bases outside the gene matches: 8. This CDR3 has 15 amino acids.

This chain links TRBV5-1 with TRBJ1-2; 7 bases map to TRBD1. Germline-derived CDR1 and CDR2 are SGHRS and YFSETQ. V lost 0 bases, J lost 8 bases, and 7 bases stayed unmatched. This CDR3 spans 14 amino acids. Here the CDR3 DNA reads TGCGCCAGCAGCTTGGCCGCGACAGGGAACGGCTACACCTTC. Translation gives CASSLAATGNGYTF.